One sample yielded the 26 T cell receptor beta chains listed below, sequenced in a study of blood T cell repertoires in COVID-19. TCRdb's table, derived via immunoSEQ multiplex PCR, lists solely in-frame clones and lacks some. In the table there are 300,000 to 400,000 clones, roughly 90% of which are singletons. Sequenced input: peripheral blood. Source of these receptors: a woman aged 25 to 39 with COVID-19, enrolled during active disease.

CDR3 in amino acids: CASSEWAEHQPQHF. In DNA form, the CDR3 reads TGTGCCAGCAGTGAATGGGCAGAACATCAGCCCCAGCATTTT. The chain has TRBV25-1 and TRBJ1-5; D ambiguous. The V end was cut by 1 base, the J end by 5 bases, with 9 bases between. CDR1 and CDR2 (germline): MGHDK, SYGVNS. CDR3 size: 14 residues.

The rearrangement joins TRBV6-6 to TRBJ1-2; weak D call: TRBD1 (5 bases). Trimming cost V 5 bases and J 8 bases, with 15 bases left between them. This CDR3 region has 13 residues. The germline V gene encodes CDR1 MNHNY and CDR2 SVGAGI (reference sequence). CDR3 loop: CASSPGTGGGYTF. The CDR3 DNA sequence: TGTGCCAGCAGTCCCGGGACGGGAGGGGGCTACACCTTC.

The rearrangement joins TRBV12-5 to TRBJ2-3; the match to TRBD1 covers 7 bases. The CDR3 is 14 amino acids. Germline CDR1 reads LGHNT; CDR2 reads FRNRAP. Trimming cost V 5 bases and J 2 bases; bases outside gene matches: 4. CDR3 sequence: CASGKTGITDTQYF. For the CDR3, the DNA is TGTGCTAGTGGTAAGACAGGGATCACAGATACGCAGTATTTT.

The sample holds one count of this clone. The gene calls are TRBV5-1 and TRBJ2-3, with TRBD2 identical over 12 bases. The CDR3 sequence is 18 residues long. Germline V CDR1 and CDR2: SGHRS, YFSETQ. V gave up 4 bases and J gave up 3 bases; unmatched junction bases: 12. The CDR3, as DNA: TGCGCCAGCAGCCTCGCGGAACTAGCGGGAGGAATGACAGATACGCAGTATTTT. Protein product: CASSLAELAGGMTDTQYF.

On this clone itself: This sample includes further DNA sequences coding for the same CDR3. The chain carries TRBV12-3 or TRBV12-4 and TRBJ1-2, with a possible D match to TRBD1 (6 bases). The CDR3 runs to 13 residues. Trimming pared 6 bases from V and 4 bases from J, leaving 12 bases between. The chain's CDR3 is CASSPTGFYGYTF. The DNA for the CDR3 is TGTGCCAGCAGCCCTACAGGGTTCTATGGCTACACCTTC.

This chain connects TRBV7-9 to TRBJ1-1; 7 bases align to TRBD1. The V gene's germline CDR1 is SEHNR and CDR2 FQNEAQ (reference sequence). This CDR3 has 16 residues. V was clipped by 10 bases and J by 2 bases; unmatched bases: 16. DNA of the CDR3: TGTGCCATTAGGGGGCAGGGCTATGAGTCAAACACTGAAGCTTTCTTT. Its translation: CAIRGQGYESNTEAFF.

V is TRBV12-3 or TRBV12-4 and J is TRBJ1-2; the D is unclear. Trimming pared 2 bases from V and 0 bases from J, leaving 4 bases between. The CDR3 consists of 13 residues. The CDR3 DNA follows: TGTGCCAGCAGTTTACAAACTAACTATGGCTACACCTTC. Translated, it gives CASSLQTNYGYTF.

The chain joins TRBV10-2 to TRBJ2-2, with TRBD2 identical over 12 bases. CDR1 WSHSY and CDR2 SAAADI come from the germline V gene. The CDR3 sequence is 16 residues long. V dropped 7 bases and J dropped 7; count of bases not matched to a gene: 10. CDR3 sequence reads: CASTSSGRAGGGELFF. CDR3 bases: TGCGCCAGCACCTCTAGCGGGAGGGCCGGGGGCGGGGAGCTGTTTTTT.

The rearrangement uses TRBV11-2 and TRBJ2-2; TRBD2 matches at 7 bases. V trimming: 8 bases; J trimming: 6 bases; junction bases outside the gene matches: 6. CDR1 is SGHAT, CDR2 FQNNGV, per germline. The CDR3 extends over 13 amino acids. The chain's CDR3 is CASWGGAPGELFF. CDR3 nucleotide sequence: TGTGCCAGCTGGGGAGGGGCGCCCGGGGAGCTGTTTTTT.

The V gene is TRBV27, the J gene TRBJ2-3; D is unclear. Trimming removed 2 bases at V and 4 bases at J, with 10 bases between. The CDR3 totals 14 residues. CDR1 and CDR2 (germline): MNHEY, SMNVEV (reference sequence). Here the CDR3 DNA reads TGTGCCAGCAGTTTACAACTCACGTCAGATACGCAGTATTTT. Residues: CASSLQLTSDTQYF.

This clone was found once. V is TRBV27 and J is TRBJ1-3, with D maybe TRBD1 (5 bases). V was clipped by 4 bases and J by 0 bases, with 16 bases between them. CDR3 length: 17 residues. The germline V gene has CDR1 MNHEY and CDR2 SMNVEV (reference sequence). CDR3 sequence: CASSSHRDGGSGNTIYF. CDR3 sequence (DNA): TGTGCCAGCAGTTCCCACCGGGACGGGGGCTCTGGAAACACCATATATTTT.

This chain links TRBV5-1 with TRBJ2-1, with 9 bases identical to TRBD2. The germline V gene has CDR1 SGHRS and CDR2 YFSETQ. V lost 4 bases to trimming and J lost 9 bases; unmatched junction nucleotides: 5. The CDR3 contains 13 residues. This chain's CDR3 is CASSAGGPVEQFF. The CDR3 bases are TGCGCCAGCAGCGCGGGAGGGCCTGTTGAGCAGTTCTTC.

This chain joins TRBV13 and TRBJ2-1, with 12 nucleotides matching TRBD2. The CDR3 totals 15 residues. The germline V gene has CDR1 PRHDT and CDR2 FYEKMQ (reference sequence). Unmatched junction bases numbered 5, after V lost 7 bases and J lost 4 bases. The DNA for the CDR3 is TGTGCCAGCACTTCCGGACTAGCGGGGTACAATGAGCAGTTCTTC. Amino acid sequence: CASTSGLAGYNEQFF.

The chain has TRBV3-1 (or the pseudogene TRBV3-2) and TRBJ2-1; unclear D gene. Germline V CDR1 and CDR2: LGHDT, YNNKEL (reference sequence). The V end was cut by 0 bases, the J end by 0 bases, with 9 bases between. This CDR3 has 16 amino acids. The CDR3 region is CASSQDGGSSYNEQFF. CDR3 bases: TGTGCCAGCAGCCAAGATGGCGGCAGCTCCTACAATGAGCAGTTCTTC.

V gene TRBV9 combines with J gene TRBJ2-1, with TRBD2 identical over 8 bases. This CDR3 has 15 residues. The ends lost 0 bases at V and 1 base at J; junction bases unmatched: 0. Germline CDR1 reads SGDLS; CDR2 reads YYNGEE. In DNA form, the CDR3 reads TGTGCCAGCAGCGTAGCGGGAGGGTCCTACAATGAGCAGTTCTTC. It codes for CASSVAGGSYNEQFF.

The rearrangement links TRBV29-1 to TRBJ2-3; 11 positions agree with TRBD1. Per germline, CDR1 SQVTM and CDR2 ANQGSEA. The V and J ends lost 6 bases and 3 bases, in that order; junction bases with no gene match: 5. This CDR3 region has 14 residues. Here the CDR3 reads CSVRTGGATDTQYF. The CDR3 nucleotides are TGCAGCGTGCGGACAGGGGGCGCGACAGATACGCAGTATTTT.

This clone was found once. This rearrangement joins TRBV3-1 (or the pseudogene TRBV3-2) to TRBJ2-5, with TRBD2 identical over 8 bases. Trimming cost V 1 base and J 4 bases; bases outside gene matches: 11. The CDR3 is 17 amino acids. Germline V gene lookup returns CDR1 LGHDT and CDR2 YNNKEL (reference sequence). DNA for the CDR3: TGTGCCAGCAGCCAAGTCATAGCGGGAAGGCCAGGAGAGACCCAGTACTTC. Translated, it gives CASSQVIAGRPGETQYF.

V usage is TRBV2 and J usage is TRBJ1-5, with D uncertain. CDR1 and CDR2 (germline): SNHLY, FYNNEI. The CDR3 runs 13 residues. V was cut by 5 bases and J by 3 bases, with 8 bases left in between. CDR3 residues: CASSLDNNQPQHF. The CDR3 DNA reads TGTGCCAGCAGTTTAGACAACAATCAGCCCCAGCATTTT.

This chain joins TRBV19 and TRBJ1-1, with D possibly TRBD1 on 6 matching bases. This CDR3 has 14 amino acids. Per the germline V gene, CDR1 is LNHDA and CDR2 is SQIVND (reference sequence). Trimming pared 2 bases from V and 5 bases from J, leaving 12 bases between. The CDR3 here is CASSITGFGTEAFF. As DNA, the CDR3 is TGTGCCAGTAGTATAACAGGGTTCGGGACTGAAGCTTTCTTT.

This sequence joins TRBV7-9 and TRBJ2-4; D tentatively reads TRBD1 or TRBD2 (5 bases each). Trimming cost V 5 bases and J 8 bases, with 19 bases left between them. Germline CDR1 SEHNR, CDR2 FQNEAQ (reference sequence). The CDR3 runs 15 residues. This CDR3 reads CASSRGEVIGDIQYF. CDR3 sequence (DNA): TGTGCCAGCAGCAGGGGAGAAGTGATAGGGGACATTCAGTACTTC. Full variable domain (missing parts from reference TRBV7-9 and TRBJ2-4): DTGVSQNPRHKITKRGQNVTFRCDPISEHNRLYWYRQTLGQGPEFLTYFQNEAQLEKSRLLSDRFSAERPKGSFSTLEIQRTEQGDSAMYLCASSRGEVIGDIQYFGAGTRLSVL.

The chain has TRBV5-1 and TRBJ2-5; D remains ambiguous. The CDR3 sequence is 14 residues long. The V gene's germline CDR1 is SGHRS and CDR2 YFSETQ. Trimming cost V 2 bases and J 1 base, with 9 bases left between them. For the CDR3, the DNA is TGCGCCAGCAGCTTCATCAAGCTCCAAGAGACCCAGTACTTC. Protein sequence: CASSFIKLQETQYF.

This clone has a single count. This chain links TRBV12-5 with TRBJ2-7; D not certain. The germline V and J ends were trimmed by 0 bases and 13 bases, with 16 bases remaining between them. From germline, CDR1 is LGHNT and CDR2 FRNRAP. The length of the CDR3 is 13 residues. The CDR3 loop reads CASGLVSLAPLYF. The CDR3 DNA reads as TGTGCTAGTGGTTTGGTCTCCCTGGCTCCGCTTTACTTC.

The V call is TRBV7-2, the J call TRBJ2-3; 13 bases are a match to TRBD2. The germline V gene has CDR1 SGHTA and CDR2 FQGNSA. The J segment lost 4 bases and the V segment lost 4 bases, leaving 8 bases of the junction unmatched. CDR3 size: 17 residues. The CDR3 bases are TGTGCCAGCAGCTACAGGACTAGCGGGAGTTCCGCAGATACGCAGTATTTT. Residues: CASSYRTSGSSADTQYF.

The chain combines TRBV30 with TRBJ1-1, with a tentative D call TRBD1 (6 bases). This CDR3 has 16 residues. Trimming took off 0 bases at V and 5 bases at J, with 19 bases between the two ends. Per the germline V gene, CDR1 is GTSNPN and CDR2 is SVGIG (reference sequence). CDR3 in DNA: TGTGCCTGGAGTGTCTGGTCTCCAGGCCAGGGGACTGAAGCTTTCTTT. As protein: CAWSVWSPGQGTEAFF.

The rearrangement uses TRBV29-1 and TRBJ1-4; tentative D call: TRBD1 (6 bases). The CDR3 is 14 amino acids. V lost 6 bases, J lost 5 bases, and 16 bases lay in between. Germline assignment: CDR1 SQVTM and CDR2 ANQGSEA. DNA for the CDR3: TGCAGCGTCCCCGGCGGGGGGCCCAATGAAAAACTGTTTTTT. Encoded protein: CSVPGGGPNEKLFF.

This clone showed up just once. The chain joins TRBV3-1 (or the pseudogene TRBV3-2) to TRBJ1-1; D is possibly TRBD1 (6 bases). The CDR3 runs to 14 residues. CDR1 LGHDT and CDR2 YNNKEL come from the germline V gene (reference sequence). The V and J ends lost 3 bases and 1 base respectively, with 9 bases between them. CDR3: CASSHLQGNTEAFF. The DNA for the CDR3 is TGTGCCAGCAGCCATTTACAGGGGAACACTGAAGCTTTCTTT.